These 9 T cell receptor beta chains share one sample of origin, sequenced in a study of control samples from healthy donors and cancer patients. TCRdb's table, derived via immunoSEQ multiplex PCR, lists solely in-frame clones and lacks some. The sample shows fewer than 120,000 clones, roughly 90% of them seen only once. The specimen sequenced was PBMCs. These receptor sequences come from a woman aged 60-70 years with lung cancer.

The genes are TRBV3-1 (or the pseudogene TRBV3-2) and TRBJ1-2; no definite D call. The CDR3 covers 13 residues. Trimming took 1 base from V and 8 from J, leaving 11 bases between them. Germline loops: CDR1 LGHDT, CDR2 YNNKEL (reference sequence). CDR3 sequence reads: CASSQARGWGYTF. The CDR3 nucleotides are TGTGCCAGCAGCCAAGCACGGGGTTGGGGCTACACCTTC.

The CDR3 region is CASSYSSGWGTSYNEQFF. The CDR3 nucleotides read TGTGCCAGCAGTTACTCGAGTGGGTGGGGAACGTCCTACAATGAGCAGTTCTTC. The chain combines TRBV6-2 or TRBV6-3 with TRBJ2-1; D not resolved. Trimming pared 0 bases from V and 1 base from J, leaving 16 bases between. The germline V gene encodes CDR1 MNHEY and CDR2 SVGEGT. The CDR3 is 18 residues long.

As concerns this clone: At one of its ends the junction is not consistent with the germline gene, which may arise from a read error. The sample has other DNA sequences that encode this CDR3 too. The CDR3 region is CATRADNSNQPQHF. Written as DNA, the CDR3 is TGCGCCACCAGAGCCGATAATAGCAATCAGCCCCAGCATTTT. The chain couples TRBV15 to TRBJ1-5, with D unresolved. The CDR3 spans 14 residues. The germline V gene encodes CDR1 LNHNV and CDR2 YYDKDF (reference sequence).

The J gene is TRBJ1-5, the V gene TRBV6-1, with a weak D call TRBD1 (6 bases). This CDR3 region has 16 residues. Trimming shortened V by 4 bases and J by 1 base, and 14 bases separated the two germline ends. The germline gives CDR1 MNHNS, CDR2 SASEGT. CDR3 protein: CASSGIQGYSNQPQHF. Here the CDR3 DNA reads TGTGCCAGCAGTGGAATACAGGGCTACAGCAATCAGCCCCAGCATTTT.

The V and J genes are TRBV14 and TRBJ1-1; D not resolved. This CDR3 is 15 amino acids long. V dropped 4 bases and J dropped 1 base, with 13 bases sitting between them. CDR1 is SGHDN and CDR2 is FVKESK in the germline V gene. The CDR3 spells CASSPPLGGNTEAFF. The CDR3 DNA reads TGTGCCAGCAGCCCCCCCTTAGGAGGGAACACTGAAGCTTTCTTT.

This rearrangement joins TRBV11-3 to TRBJ1-5; no clear D. The CDR3 totals 15 residues. The V gene lost 5 bases and the J gene lost 0 bases, with 11 bases spanning the gap. CDR1 and CDR2 (germline): SGHNT, YENEEA. CDR3 coding DNA: TGTGCCAGCAGCCCGGACGGTACTAGCAATCAGCCCCAGCATTTT. Translated, it gives CASSPDGTSNQPQHF. Supplemented by reference TRBV11-3 and TRBJ1-5, the full variable domain reads EAGVVQSPRYKIIEKKQPVAFWCNPISGHNTLYWYLQNLGQGPELLIRYENEEAVDDSQLPKDRFSAERLKGVDSTLKIQPAELGDSAVYLCASSPDGTSNQPQHFGDGTRLSIL.

The V call is TRBV6-2 or TRBV6-3, the J call TRBJ1-2; unclear D gene. CDR1 is MNHEY, CDR2 SVGEGT, per germline. The CDR3 spans 14 residues. V dropped 4 bases and J dropped 0 bases, with 9 bases sitting between them. DNA for the CDR3: TGTGCCAGCAGTTTAAGGTACTCTAACTATGGCTACACCTTC. It translates to CASSLRYSNYGYTF.

The chain employs TRBV5-5 and TRBJ2-7, with a weak D call TRBD1 (6 bases). This CDR3 contains 15 residues. The V gene's germline CDR1 is SGHKS and CDR2 YYEKEE (reference sequence). V dropped 0 bases and J dropped 2 bases, with 12 bases sitting between them. CDR3 in amino acids: CASSLGRQVTYEQYF. The CDR3 region has the DNA TGTGCCAGCAGCTTGGGACGACAGGTTACCTACGAGCAGTACTTC. Looking up the rest from reference TRBV5-5 and TRBJ2-7 gives the full variable domain: DAGVTQSPTHLIKTRGQQVTLRCSPISGHKSVSWYQQVLGQGPQFIFQYYEKEERGRGNFPDRFSARQFPNYSSELNVNALLLGDSALYLCASSLGRQVTYEQYFGPGTRLTVT.

This clone was found once. The V gene is TRBV29-1, the J gene TRBJ1-2, with 7 nucleotides matching TRBD1. The length of the CDR3 is 15 residues. Germline loops: CDR1 SQVTM, CDR2 ANQGSEA. Losses at the gene ends were 0 bases for V and 3 bases for J; bases not matched to a gene: 7. CDR3 sequence reads: CSVEDRQGAYYGYTF. In DNA, the CDR3 is TGCAGCGTTGAAGATCGACAGGGCGCGTACTATGGCTACACCTTC.